This T cell receptor beta chain is from a study of CD4 T cells in relation to SARS-CoV-2 and coronaviruses. Study in general: Negative control cultures got HIV-1 Nef peptides or no peptide. General observations from the study: Crossreactivity was assessed only for spike protein, not other viral proteins.

TCRdb's table, derived via immunoSEQ multiplex PCR, lists solely in-frame clones and lacks some. The sample contains 15,000 to 17,000 clones, around four fifths of which appear only once. About this clone: Its antigen is unknown.

The unexposed donors gave CD4+ T cells in about 2010-2018, prior to COVID-19. The cells were cultured for 10 days before CD4+ T cells were isolated. Unexposed-donor CD4+ T cells were probed with SARS-CoV-2 S/N and four cold-coronavirus spikes, cells permitting. Cultures held 1.5 million to 2.5 million PBMCs per well with 8.5 to 10 IU/ml IL-2. V lost 0 bases and J 9 bases, leaving 10 bases between the germline ends. Germline V CDR1 and CDR2: SGHDT, YYEEEE. The CDR3 is 13 amino acids. The chain couples TRBV5-6 to TRBJ2-1, with D perhaps TRBD2 (6 bases). The sequencing sample was made of CD4+ T cells from PBMCs, cultured in vitro. The clonotype was recovered from a human donor in good health. The CDR3 sequence is CASSLAGRGEQFF. The CDR3 nucleotides are TGTGCCAGCAGCTTGGCAGGGCGGGGTGAGCAGTTCTTC.